This T cell receptor beta chain was sequenced for a study of T cells in Graves' hyperthyroidism and ophthalmopathy. The table lists this clonotype with many counts. The CDR3 runs 15 residues. Germline CDR1 is LNHDA and CDR2 is SQIVND (reference sequence). With 6 bases removed from V and 0 bases from J, the gap between germline ends came to 14 bases. TCR beta CDR3 regions were amplified from RNA transcripts. The study used the HTBI primer set for a first-round RT-PCR of the TCR CDR3. MiXCR was run by TCRdb on the multiplex PCR reads, yielding one entry per CDR3 protein. The repertoire holds about 280,000 distinct CDR3 sequences, with 20% to 30% as singletons.

The rearrangement joins TRBV19 to TRBJ1-1; a possible D gene is TRBD1 (6 bases). What was sequenced was blood. This clonotype was obtained from a middle-aged man with Graves' hyperthyroidism that later progressed to Graves' ophthalmopathy. CDR3 coding DNA: TGTGCCAGTAGACTTACGGGACACCTGAACACTGAAGCTTTCTTT. Translating gives CASRLTGHLNTEAFF.